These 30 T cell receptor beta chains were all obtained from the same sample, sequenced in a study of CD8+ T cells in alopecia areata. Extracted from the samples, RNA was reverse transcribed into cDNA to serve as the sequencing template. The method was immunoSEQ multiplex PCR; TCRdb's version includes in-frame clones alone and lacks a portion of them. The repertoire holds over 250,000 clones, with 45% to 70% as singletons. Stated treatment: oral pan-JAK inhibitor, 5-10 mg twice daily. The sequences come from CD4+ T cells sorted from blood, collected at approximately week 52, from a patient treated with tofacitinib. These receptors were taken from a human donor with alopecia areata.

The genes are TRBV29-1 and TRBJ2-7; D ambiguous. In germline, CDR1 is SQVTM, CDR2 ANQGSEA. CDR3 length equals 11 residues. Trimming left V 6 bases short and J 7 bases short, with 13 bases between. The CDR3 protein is CSVVGYREQYF. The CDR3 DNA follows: TGCAGCGTCGTAGGGTACCGAGAGCAGTACTTC.

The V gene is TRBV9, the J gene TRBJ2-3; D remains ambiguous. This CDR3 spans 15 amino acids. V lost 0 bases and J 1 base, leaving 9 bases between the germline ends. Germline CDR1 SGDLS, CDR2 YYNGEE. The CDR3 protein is CASSVAPTGTDTQYF. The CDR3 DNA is TGTGCCAGCAGCGTAGCTCCCACAGGCACAGATACGCAGTATTTT.

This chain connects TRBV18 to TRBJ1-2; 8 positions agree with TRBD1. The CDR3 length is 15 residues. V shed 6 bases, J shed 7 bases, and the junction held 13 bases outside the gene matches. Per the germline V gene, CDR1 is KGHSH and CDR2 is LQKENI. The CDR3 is CASSPTGANSGGYTF. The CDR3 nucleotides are TGTGCCAGCTCCCCGACAGGGGCCAACTCGGGTGGCTACACCTTC.

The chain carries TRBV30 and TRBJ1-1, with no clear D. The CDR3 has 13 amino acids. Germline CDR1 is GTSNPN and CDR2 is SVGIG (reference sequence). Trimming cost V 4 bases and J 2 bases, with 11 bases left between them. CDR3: CAWNPGRNTEAFF. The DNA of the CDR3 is TGTGCCTGGAACCCTGGCAGAAACACTGAAGCTTTCTTT.

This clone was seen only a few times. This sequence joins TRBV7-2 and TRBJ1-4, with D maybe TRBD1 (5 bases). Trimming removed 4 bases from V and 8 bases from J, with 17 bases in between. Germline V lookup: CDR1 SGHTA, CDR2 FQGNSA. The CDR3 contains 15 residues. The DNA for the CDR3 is TGTGCCAGCAGCTCCGACCCCAGGGTTAACGAAAAACTGTTTTTT. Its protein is CASSSDPRVNEKLFF.

The CDR3 DNA follows: TGTGCCAGCAGCGGATCCGGGACACCTGGGGCCAACGTCCTGACTTTC. It translates to CASSGSGTPGANVLTF. The chain recombines TRBV5-6 with TRBJ2-6; TRBD1 is a possible D gene (6 bases). The germline V and J ends were trimmed by 4 bases and 2 bases, with 13 bases remaining between them. The CDR3 covers 16 residues. The germline CDR1 and CDR2 sequences are SGHDT and YYEEEE.

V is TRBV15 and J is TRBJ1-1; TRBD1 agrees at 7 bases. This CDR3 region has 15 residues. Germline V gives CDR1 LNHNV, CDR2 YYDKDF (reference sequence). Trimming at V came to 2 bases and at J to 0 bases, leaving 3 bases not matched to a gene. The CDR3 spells CATSRRGQMNTEAFF. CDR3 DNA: TGTGCCACCAGCAGAAGGGGACAGATGAACACTGAAGCTTTCTTT.

DNA of the CDR3: TGTGCCAGTAGTATGGGCGGGTATCAGCCCCAGCATTTT. Protein: CASSMGGYQPQHF. The chain links TRBV19 to TRBJ1-5; D unresolved. The CDR3 sequence is 13 residues long. Germline V gene data show CDR1 as LNHDA and CDR2 as SQIVND (reference sequence). The ends were cut back, 3 bases at V and 5 bases at J, with 8 bases in the middle. The entire variable domain, with the rest obtained from reference TRBV19 and TRBJ1-5, is as follows: DGGITQSPKYLFRKEGQNVTLSCEQNLNHDAMYWYRQDPGQGLRLIYYSQIVNDFQKGDIAEGYSVSREKKESFPLTVTSAQKNPTAFYLCASSMGGYQPQHFGDGTRLSIL.

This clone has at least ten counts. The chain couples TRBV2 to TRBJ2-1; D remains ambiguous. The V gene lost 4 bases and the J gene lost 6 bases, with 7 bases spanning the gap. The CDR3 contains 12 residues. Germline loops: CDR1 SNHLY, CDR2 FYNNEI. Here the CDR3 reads CASSVSGNEQFF. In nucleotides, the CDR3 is TGTGCCAGCAGTGTATCAGGCAATGAGCAGTTCTTC.

CDR3 sequence reads: CASSPTAGWETQYF. CDR3 DNA sequence: TGTGCCAGCAGCCCTACCGCGGGGTGGGAGACCCAGTACTTC. The chain combines TRBV13 with TRBJ2-5, with D tentatively TRBD2 (6 bases). The ends were cut back, 5 bases at V and 5 bases at J, with 15 bases in the middle. Germline CDR1 is PRHDT and CDR2 is FYEKMQ (reference sequence). The CDR3 length is 14 residues. The whole variable domain, remainder taken from reference TRBV13 and TRBJ2-5, is AAGVIQSPRHLIKEKRETATLKCYPIPRHDTVYWYQQGPGQDPQFLISFYEKMQSDKGSIPDRFSAQQFSDYHSELNMSSLELGDSALYFCASSPTAGWETQYFGPGTRLLVL.

The CDR3 region has the DNA TGCGCCAGCACCGACAGGGAAACTGAAGCTTTCTTT. Translation gives CASTDRETEAFF. The J gene is TRBJ1-1, the V gene TRBV23-1, with 7 bases fitting TRBD1. TRBV23-1 is sorted into the ORF group, with uncertain function. V was pared by 7 bases and J by 5 bases, with 4 bases of the junction left unmatched. The CDR3 covers 12 residues.

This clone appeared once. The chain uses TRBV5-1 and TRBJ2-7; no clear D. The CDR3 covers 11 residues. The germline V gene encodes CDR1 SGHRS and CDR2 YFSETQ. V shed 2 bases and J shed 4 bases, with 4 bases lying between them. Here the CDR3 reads CASSFRYEQYF. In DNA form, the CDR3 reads TGCGCCAGCAGCTTCCGGTACGAGCAGTACTTC.

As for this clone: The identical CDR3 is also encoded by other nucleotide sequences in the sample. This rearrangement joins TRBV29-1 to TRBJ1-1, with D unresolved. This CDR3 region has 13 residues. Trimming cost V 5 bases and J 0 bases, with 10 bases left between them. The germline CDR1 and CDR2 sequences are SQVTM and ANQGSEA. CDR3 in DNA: TGCAGCGTTTGGACGGCTTTGAACACTGAAGCTTTCTTT. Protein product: CSVWTALNTEAFF.

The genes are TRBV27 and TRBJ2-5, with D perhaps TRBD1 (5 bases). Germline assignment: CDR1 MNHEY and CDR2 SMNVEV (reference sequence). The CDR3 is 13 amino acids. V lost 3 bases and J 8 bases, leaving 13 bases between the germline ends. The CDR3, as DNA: TGTGCCAGCAGTTTTCACCAGGGTGCAACCCAGTACTTC. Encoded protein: CASSFHQGATQYF.

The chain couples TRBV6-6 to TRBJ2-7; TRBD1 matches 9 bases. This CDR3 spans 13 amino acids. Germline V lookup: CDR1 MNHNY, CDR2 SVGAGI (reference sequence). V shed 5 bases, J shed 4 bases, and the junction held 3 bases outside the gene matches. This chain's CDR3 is CASSAGTGYEQYF. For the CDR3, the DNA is TGTGCCAGCAGTGCCGGGACAGGGTACGAGCAGTACTTC.

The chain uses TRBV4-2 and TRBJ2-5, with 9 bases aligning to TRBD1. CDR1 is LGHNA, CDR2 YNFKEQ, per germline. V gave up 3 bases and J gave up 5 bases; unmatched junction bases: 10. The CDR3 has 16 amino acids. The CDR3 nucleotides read TGTGCCAGCAGCCAGGGACAGGGAGCCTTTGTGGAGACCCAGTACTTC. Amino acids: CASSQGQGAFVETQYF.

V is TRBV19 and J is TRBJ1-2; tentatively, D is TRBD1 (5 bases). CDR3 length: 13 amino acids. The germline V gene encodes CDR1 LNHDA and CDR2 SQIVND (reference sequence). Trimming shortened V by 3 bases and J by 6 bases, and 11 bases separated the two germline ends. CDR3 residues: CASSIRQGDGYTF. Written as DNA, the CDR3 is TGTGCCAGTAGTATTCGGCAGGGTGATGGCTACACCTTC.

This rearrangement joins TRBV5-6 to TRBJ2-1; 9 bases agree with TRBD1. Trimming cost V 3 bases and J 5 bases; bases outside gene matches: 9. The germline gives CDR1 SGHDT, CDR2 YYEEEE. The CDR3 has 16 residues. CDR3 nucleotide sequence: TGTGCCAGCAGCTCCGCTTACGGGACAGGGCACAATGAGCAGTTCTTC. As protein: CASSSAYGTGHNEQFF.

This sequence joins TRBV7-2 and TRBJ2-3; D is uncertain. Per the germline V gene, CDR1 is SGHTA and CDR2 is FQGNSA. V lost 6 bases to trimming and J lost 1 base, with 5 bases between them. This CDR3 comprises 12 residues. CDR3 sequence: CASRYRTDTQYF. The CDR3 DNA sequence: TGTGCCAGCAGATACCGCACAGATACGCAGTATTTT. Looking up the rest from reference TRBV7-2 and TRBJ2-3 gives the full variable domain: GAGVSQSPSNKVTEKGKDVELRCDPISGHTALYWYRQSLGQGLEFLIYFQGNSAPDKSGLPSDRFSAERTGGSVSTLTIQRTQQEDSAVYLCASRYRTDTQYFGPGTRLTVL.

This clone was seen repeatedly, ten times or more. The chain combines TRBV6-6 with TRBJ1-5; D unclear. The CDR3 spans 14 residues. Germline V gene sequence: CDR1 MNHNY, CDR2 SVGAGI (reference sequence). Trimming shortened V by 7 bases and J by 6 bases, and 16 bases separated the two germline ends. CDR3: CASTPSGVGQPQHF. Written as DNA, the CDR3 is TGTGCCAGCACTCCCTCCGGGGTCGGTCAGCCCCAGCATTTT.

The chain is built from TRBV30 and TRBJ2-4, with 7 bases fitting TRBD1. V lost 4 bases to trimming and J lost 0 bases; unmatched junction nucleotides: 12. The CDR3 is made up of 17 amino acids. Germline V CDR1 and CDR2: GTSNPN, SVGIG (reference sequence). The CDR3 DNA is TGTGCCTGGACAGGGACAGCCAGTAACCTAGCCAAAAACATTCAGTACTTC. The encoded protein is CAWTGTASNLAKNIQYF.

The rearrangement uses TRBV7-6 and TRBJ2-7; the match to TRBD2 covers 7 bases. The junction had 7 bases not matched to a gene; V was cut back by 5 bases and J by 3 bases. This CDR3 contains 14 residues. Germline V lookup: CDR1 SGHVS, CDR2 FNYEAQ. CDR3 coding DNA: TGTGCCAGCAGCGCTCCACTAGCGAGCTACGAGCAGTACTTC. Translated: CASSAPLASYEQYF.

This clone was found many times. In DNA, the CDR3 is TGCAGCGGCGCCGGGTCCCAAGAGACCCAGTACTTC. Translated, it gives CSGAGSQETQYF. The chain recombines TRBV29-1 with TRBJ2-5, with no clear D. V shed 7 bases and J shed 1 base, with 10 bases lying between them. The CDR3 consists of 12 residues. Germline V CDR1 and CDR2: SQVTM, ANQGSEA.

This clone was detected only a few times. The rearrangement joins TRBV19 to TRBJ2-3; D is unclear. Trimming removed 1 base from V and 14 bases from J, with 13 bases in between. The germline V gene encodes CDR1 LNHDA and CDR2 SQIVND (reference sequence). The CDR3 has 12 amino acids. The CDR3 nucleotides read TGTGCCAGTAGTATAGGCCTGTTCCCCACGTATTTT. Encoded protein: CASSIGLFPTYF.

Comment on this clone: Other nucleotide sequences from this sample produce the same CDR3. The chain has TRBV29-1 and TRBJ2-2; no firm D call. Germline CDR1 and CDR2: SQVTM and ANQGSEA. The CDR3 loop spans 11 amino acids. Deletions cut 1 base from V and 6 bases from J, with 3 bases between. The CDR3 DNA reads TGCAGCGTTGAAGCCCCCGGGGAGCTGTTTTTT. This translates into CSVEAPGELFF.

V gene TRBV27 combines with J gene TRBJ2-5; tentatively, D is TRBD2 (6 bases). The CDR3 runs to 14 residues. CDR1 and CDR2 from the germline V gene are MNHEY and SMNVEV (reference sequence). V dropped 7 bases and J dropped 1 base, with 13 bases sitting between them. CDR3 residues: CASMSMRGQETQYF. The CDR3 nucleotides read TGTGCCAGCATGTCTATGCGGGGCCAAGAGACCCAGTACTTC.

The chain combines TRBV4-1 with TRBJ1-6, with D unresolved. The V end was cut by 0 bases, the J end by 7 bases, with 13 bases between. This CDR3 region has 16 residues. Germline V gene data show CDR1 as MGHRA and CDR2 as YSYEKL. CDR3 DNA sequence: TGCGCCAGCAGCCAAGAAGGGTCCATGTTCAATTCACCCCTCCACTTT. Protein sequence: CASSQEGSMFNSPLHF.

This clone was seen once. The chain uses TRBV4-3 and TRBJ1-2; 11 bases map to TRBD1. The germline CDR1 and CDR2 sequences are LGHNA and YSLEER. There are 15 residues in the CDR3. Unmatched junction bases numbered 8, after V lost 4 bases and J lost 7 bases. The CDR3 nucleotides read TGCGCCAGCAGCCTCGGGACAGGGGGTGTTTCTGGCTACACCTTC. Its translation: CASSLGTGGVSGYTF.

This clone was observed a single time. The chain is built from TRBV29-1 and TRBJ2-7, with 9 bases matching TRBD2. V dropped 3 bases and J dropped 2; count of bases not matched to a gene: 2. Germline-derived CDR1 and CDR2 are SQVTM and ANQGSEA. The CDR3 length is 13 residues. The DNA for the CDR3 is TGCAGCGTTGATGCGGGAGGGACCTACGAGCAGTACTTC. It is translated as CSVDAGGTYEQYF.

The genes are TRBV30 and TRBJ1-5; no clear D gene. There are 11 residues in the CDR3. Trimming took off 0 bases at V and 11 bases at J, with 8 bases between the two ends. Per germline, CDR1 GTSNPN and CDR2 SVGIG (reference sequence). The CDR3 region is CAWSVGGTQHF. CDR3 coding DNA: TGTGCCTGGAGTGTCGGAGGGACCCAGCATTTT. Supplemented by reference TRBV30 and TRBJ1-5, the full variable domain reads SQTIHQWPATLVQPVGSPLSLECTVEGTSNPNLYWYRQAAGRGLQLLFYSVGIGQISSEVPQNLSASRPQDRQFILSSKKLLLSDSGFYLCAWSVGGTQHFGDGTRLSIL.